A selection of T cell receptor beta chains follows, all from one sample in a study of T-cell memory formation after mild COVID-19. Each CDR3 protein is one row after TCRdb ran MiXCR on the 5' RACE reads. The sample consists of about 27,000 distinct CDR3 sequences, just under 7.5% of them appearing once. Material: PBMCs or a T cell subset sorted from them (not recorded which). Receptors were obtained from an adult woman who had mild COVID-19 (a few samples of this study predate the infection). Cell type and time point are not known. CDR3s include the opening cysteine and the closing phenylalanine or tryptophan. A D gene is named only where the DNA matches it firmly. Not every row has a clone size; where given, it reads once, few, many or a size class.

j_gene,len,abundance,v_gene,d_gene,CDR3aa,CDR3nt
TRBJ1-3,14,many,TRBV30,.,CACPPDNSGNTIYF,TGTGCCTGCCCACCGGACAACTCTGGAAACACCATATATTTT
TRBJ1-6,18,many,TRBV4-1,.,CASSQDEGQGSYNSPLHF,TGCGCCAGCAGCCAAGATGAGGGGCAGGGCTCCTATAATTCACCCCTCCACTTT
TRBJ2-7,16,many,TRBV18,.,CASSPRAGIDSYEQYF,TGTGCCAGCTCACCACGGGCGGGAATCGACTCCTACGAGCAGTACTTC
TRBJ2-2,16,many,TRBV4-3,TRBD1,CASSQFPGQGTGELFF,TGCGCCAGCAGCCAATTCCCGGGACAGGGTACCGGGGAGCTGTTTTTT
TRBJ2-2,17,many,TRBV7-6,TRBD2,CASSLSGGAANTGELFF,TGTGCCAGCAGCTTATCGGGGGGGGCCGCGAACACCGGGGAGCTGTTTTTT
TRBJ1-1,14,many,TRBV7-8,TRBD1,CASSLGQGNTEAFF,TGTGCCAGCAGCTTAGGACAGGGGAACACTGAAGCTTTCTTT
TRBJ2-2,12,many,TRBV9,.,CASSPRVGELFF,TGTGCCAGCAGCCCGCGAGTCGGGGAGCTGTTTTTT
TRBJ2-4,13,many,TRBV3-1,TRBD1,CASSWTGSVIQYF,TGTGCCAGCAGCTGGACAGGGTCGGTCATTCAGTACTTC
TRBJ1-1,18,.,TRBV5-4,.,CASSPGLDGSGVNTEAFF,TGTGCCAGCAGTCCCGGTTTGGACGGGAGTGGCGTGAACACTGAAGCTTTCTTT
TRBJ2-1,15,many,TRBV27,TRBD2,CASSLSAGNYNEQFF,TGTGCCAGCAGTCTCTCAGCGGGGAACTACAATGAGCAGTTCTTC
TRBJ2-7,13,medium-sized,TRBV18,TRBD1,CASSIQGAYEQYF,TGTGCCAGCTCAATACAGGGGGCCTACGAGCAGTACTTC
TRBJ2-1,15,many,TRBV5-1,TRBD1,CASSLEPGTGNEQFF,TGCGCCAGCAGCCTTGAGCCCGGGACAGGGAACGAGCAGTTCTTC